Listed below are T cell receptor beta chains from one sample, sequenced in a study of identifying expanded T cells in peripheral blood. The data were produced by immunoSEQ multiplex PCR, yet TCRdb's version contains in-frame clones alone and is incomplete. The sample lists approximately 57,000 clones, approximately 89% occurring once. The sample comprised blood. Receptors originate from a person aged 18-69 years in good health. CDR3s include the opening cysteine and the closing phenylalanine or tryptophan. The order of the fields is D gene, J gene, V gene, clone size, CDR3 protein, CDR3 DNA. A D gene is named only where the DNA matches it firmly. Not every row has a clone size; where given, it reads once, few, many or a size class.

d_call: .
j_call: TRBJ1-2
v_call: TRBV7-2
clone_size: .
cdr3_aa: CASSLDLVSGGHGYTF
cdr3_nt: TGTGCCAGCAGCTTAGACCTAGTTTCCGGGGGTCATGGCTACACCTTC

d_call: TRBD1
j_call: TRBJ2-1
v_call: TRBV5-4
clone_size: .
cdr3_aa: CASSTGTAEQFF
cdr3_nt: TGTGCCAGCAGCACTGGGACAGCCGAGCAGTTCTTC

d_call: .
j_call: TRBJ2-7
v_call: TRBV5-1
clone_size: .
cdr3_aa: CASSLEGGNEQYF
cdr3_nt: TGCGCCAGCAGCTTGGAAGGGGGTAACGAGCAGTACTTC

d_call: .
j_call: TRBJ1-3
v_call: TRBV10-3
clone_size: .
cdr3_aa: CAISEDPNSGNTIYF
cdr3_nt: TGTGCCATCAGTGAAGACCCTAACTCTGGAAACACCATATATTTT

d_call: TRBD1
j_call: TRBJ1-2
v_call: TRBV6-1
clone_size: .
cdr3_aa: CASSLDRDYGYTF
cdr3_nt: TGTGCCAGCAGCTTAGACAGGGACTATGGCTACACCTTC

d_call: .
j_call: TRBJ2-7
v_call: TRBV30
clone_size: .
cdr3_aa: CAWSAIYEQYF
cdr3_nt: TGTGCCTGGAGTGCTATCTACGAGCAGTACTTC

d_call: TRBD1
j_call: TRBJ2-3
v_call: TRBV7-6
clone_size: .
cdr3_aa: CASSPLGTGLQDTQYF
cdr3_nt: TGTGCCAGCAGCCCCCTCGGGACAGGCTTGCAAGATACGCAGTATTTT

d_call: .
j_call: TRBJ2-7
v_call: TRBV5-5
clone_size: .
cdr3_aa: CASSLRIGAGVEQYF
cdr3_nt: TGTGCCAGCAGCTTGCGTATAGGCGCAGGGGTCGAGCAGTACTTC

d_call: TRBD1
j_call: TRBJ2-7
v_call: TRBV30
clone_size: .
cdr3_aa: CAWTAGQGTNYEQYF
cdr3_nt: TGTGCCTGGACCGCCGGACAGGGGACAAACTACGAGCAGTACTTC

d_call: .
j_call: TRBJ2-7
v_call: TRBV6-5
clone_size: .
cdr3_aa: CASRPPGAEREQYF
cdr3_nt: TGTGCCAGCAGGCCCCCCGGGGCCGAGCGGGAGCAGTACTTC

d_call: .
j_call: TRBJ2-3
v_call: TRBV28
clone_size: .
cdr3_aa: CASSLRQDTQYF
cdr3_nt: TGTGCCAGCAGTCTTAGGCAAGATACGCAGTATTTT

d_call: TRBD2
j_call: TRBJ2-5
v_call: TRBV9
clone_size: .
cdr3_aa: CASSVAGGREETQYF
cdr3_nt: TGTGCCAGCAGCGTAGCGGGCGGGAGGGAGGAGACCCAGTACTTC

d_call: TRBD1
j_call: TRBJ2-7
v_call: TRBV30
clone_size: .
cdr3_aa: CAWSGTGGFHEQYF
cdr3_nt: TGTGCCTGGAGCGGGACAGGGGGCTTTCACGAGCAGTACTTC

d_call: .
j_call: TRBJ1-2
v_call: TRBV19
clone_size: once
cdr3_aa: CASSPTRDTNYGYTF
cdr3_nt: TGTGCCAGTAGTCCCACCCGGGACACGAACTATGGCTACACCTTC

d_call: .
j_call: TRBJ2-3
v_call: TRBV25-1
clone_size: once
cdr3_aa: CASSEFLADTQYF
cdr3_nt: TGTGCCAGCAGTGAATTCCTAGCAGATACGCAGTATTTT

d_call: TRBD1
j_call: TRBJ2-2
v_call: TRBV5-5
clone_size: .
cdr3_aa: CASSRDRAAGELFF
cdr3_nt: TGTGCCAGCAGCCGGGACAGGGCAGCCGGGGAGCTGTTTTTT

d_call: .
j_call: TRBJ1-1
v_call: TRBV5-4
clone_size: .
cdr3_aa: CASSLEYTEAFF
cdr3_nt: TGTGCCAGCAGCTTGGAGTACACTGAAGCTTTCTTT

d_call: .
j_call: TRBJ2-7
v_call: TRBV6-5
clone_size: .
cdr3_aa: CASSYPAGQSYEQYF
cdr3_nt: TGTGCCAGCAGTTACCCCGCGGGACAGAGCTACGAGCAGTACTTC

d_call: TRBD1
j_call: TRBJ1-1
v_call: TRBV5-6
clone_size: .
cdr3_aa: CASSRPTGMNTEAFF
cdr3_nt: TGTGCCAGCAGCAGACCGACAGGGATGAACACTGAAGCTTTCTTT

d_call: .
j_call: TRBJ2-1
v_call: TRBV7-2
clone_size: .
cdr3_aa: CASSLHKSVNEQFF
cdr3_nt: TGTGCCAGCAGCCTTCACAAGTCAGTAAATGAGCAGTTCTTC

d_call: TRBD2
j_call: TRBJ2-1
v_call: TRBV5-1
clone_size: .
cdr3_aa: CASSPGLAGPSYNEQFF
cdr3_nt: TGCGCCAGCAGCCCGGGACTAGCGGGGCCCTCCTACAATGAGCAGTTCTTC

d_call: .
j_call: TRBJ1-6
v_call: TRBV7-2
clone_size: .
cdr3_aa: CASSRADGNNSPLHF
cdr3_nt: TGTGCCAGCAGCCGGGCGGACGGGAATAATTCACCCCTCCACTTT

d_call: TRBD1
j_call: TRBJ2-7
v_call: TRBV27
clone_size: .
cdr3_aa: CASSLPSRGPPYEQYF
cdr3_nt: TGTGCCAGCAGTTTACCCAGCAGGGGGCCACCCTACGAGCAGTACTTC

d_call: TRBD1
j_call: TRBJ1-2
v_call: TRBV7-2
clone_size: .
cdr3_aa: CASSSDLDRGYTF
cdr3_nt: TGTGCCAGCAGCTCGGACCTAGACAGGGGGTACACCTTC

d_call: .
j_call: TRBJ2-7
v_call: TRBV6-1
clone_size: .
cdr3_aa: CASSEGQESYEQYF
cdr3_nt: TGTGCCAGCAGTGAAGGACAGGAATCCTACGAGCAGTACTTC

d_call: TRBD1
j_call: TRBJ1-1
v_call: TRBV6-6
clone_size: .
cdr3_aa: CASRQTTGAEAFF
cdr3_nt: TGTGCCAGCAGACAGACGACAGGGGCTGAAGCTTTCTTT

d_call: TRBD2
j_call: TRBJ2-1
v_call: TRBV6-6
clone_size: .
cdr3_aa: CASTLAGEPYNEQFF
cdr3_nt: TGTGCCAGCACCCTGGCGGGGGAACCCTACAATGAGCAGTTCTTC

d_call: .
j_call: TRBJ1-2
v_call: TRBV6-5
clone_size: .
cdr3_aa: CASSSQGDYGYTF
cdr3_nt: TGTGCCAGCAGTTCGCAGGGAGACTATGGCTACACCTTC

d_call: .
j_call: TRBJ2-3
v_call: TRBV5-1
clone_size: .
cdr3_aa: CASSFSPGRRDTQYF
cdr3_nt: TGCGCCAGCAGCTTCTCACCGGGACGGAGGGATACGCAGTATTTT

d_call: .
j_call: TRBJ1-1
v_call: TRBV6-6
clone_size: .
cdr3_aa: CASRLMNTEAFF
cdr3_nt: TGTGCCAGCAGACTTATGAACACTGAAGCTTTCTTT

d_call: .
j_call: TRBJ2-1
v_call: TRBV21-1
clone_size: .
cdr3_aa: CASSNRKRRGGPGEQFF
cdr3_nt: TGTGCCAGCAGCAACAGGAAGAGGCGGGGGGGCCCTGGTGAGCAGTTCTTC

d_call: .
j_call: TRBJ1-6
v_call: TRBV14
clone_size: .
cdr3_aa: CASRDYNSPLHF
cdr3_nt: TGTGCCAGCAGGGATTATAATTCACCCCTCCACTTT

d_call: .
j_call: TRBJ1-5
v_call: TRBV28
clone_size: .
cdr3_aa: CASSSGNQPQHF
cdr3_nt: TGTGCCAGCAGCTCAGGCAATCAGCCCCAGCATTTT

d_call: .
j_call: TRBJ1-1
v_call: TRBV5-4
clone_size: .
cdr3_aa: CASSLDRGKMNTEAFF
cdr3_nt: TGTGCCAGCAGCTTGGATCGCGGAAAGATGAACACTGAAGCTTTCTTT

d_call: .
j_call: TRBJ1-6
v_call: TRBV19
clone_size: .
cdr3_aa: CASSIANSPLHF
cdr3_nt: TGTGCCAGTAGTATTGCGAATTCACCCCTCCACTTT

d_call: .
j_call: TRBJ1-1
v_call: TRBV7-2
clone_size: .
cdr3_aa: CASSLEQPEAFF
cdr3_nt: TGTGCCAGCAGCTTAGAACAACCTGAAGCTTTCTTT

d_call: TRBD2
j_call: TRBJ2-7
v_call: TRBV7-2
clone_size: .
cdr3_aa: CASSLVSSGGNEQYF
cdr3_nt: TGTGCCAGCAGCTTAGTTTCTAGCGGGGGCAACGAGCAGTACTTC

d_call: TRBD2
j_call: TRBJ2-7
v_call: TRBV23-1
clone_size: .
cdr3_aa: CASSQSTSGSYEQYF
cdr3_nt: TGCGCCAGCAGTCAATCGACTAGCGGGTCGTACGAGCAGTACTTC

d_call: TRBD2
j_call: TRBJ2-1
v_call: TRBV29-1
clone_size: .
cdr3_aa: CSVVWLAGVLSNEQFF
cdr3_nt: TGCAGCGTTGTATGGCTAGCGGGAGTATTGTCCAATGAGCAGTTCTTC

d_call: .
j_call: TRBJ1-3
v_call: TRBV2
clone_size: .
cdr3_aa: CASSPRETDSGNTIYF
cdr3_nt: TGTGCCAGCAGCCCTCGGGAGACAGACTCTGGAAACACCATATATTTT

d_call: .
j_call: TRBJ2-1
v_call: TRBV4-1
clone_size: .
cdr3_aa: CASSRLTFIRDKNNEQFF
cdr3_nt: TGCGCCAGCAGCCGTTTAACCTTCATCCGGGACAAAAACAATGAGCAGTTCTTC

d_call: TRBD1
j_call: TRBJ1-2
v_call: TRBV2
clone_size: .
cdr3_aa: CASSETGGGGYTF
cdr3_nt: TGTGCCAGCAGTGAGACAGGGGGGGGTGGCTACACCTTC

d_call: TRBD1
j_call: TRBJ2-7
v_call: TRBV7-2
clone_size: .
cdr3_aa: CASSLTGTVYEQYF
cdr3_nt: TGTGCCAGCAGCTTAACGGGGACAGTGTACGAGCAGTACTTC

d_call: TRBD2
j_call: TRBJ2-2
v_call: TRBV28
clone_size: once
cdr3_aa: CASSSSIRTSRIGELFF
cdr3_nt: TGTGCCAGCAGTTCCTCAATCCGGACTAGCAGGATCGGGGAGCTGTTTTTT

d_call: .
j_call: TRBJ2-2
v_call: TRBV10-1
clone_size: .
cdr3_aa: CASSESSGTGELFF
cdr3_nt: TGCGCCAGCAGTGAGTCGAGTGGCACCGGGGAGCTGTTTTTT

d_call: .
j_call: TRBJ2-7
v_call: TRBV2
clone_size: .
cdr3_aa: CASNSGASGREQYF
cdr3_nt: TGTGCCAGCAACTCGGGAGCCTCTGGGAGGGAGCAGTACTTC

d_call: .
j_call: TRBJ2-7
v_call: TRBV28
clone_size: .
cdr3_aa: CASSSPLSNPPPYEQYF
cdr3_nt: TGTGCCAGCAGTTCCCCTCTTTCGAACCCCCCTCCCTACGAGCAGTACTTC

d_call: .
j_call: TRBJ2-3
v_call: TRBV11-3
clone_size: .
cdr3_aa: CASSLGRSDTQYF
cdr3_nt: TGTGCCAGCAGCTTAGGACGTTCAGATACGCAGTATTTT

d_call: .
j_call: TRBJ2-5
v_call: TRBV6-6
clone_size: .
cdr3_aa: CASSYDAGTETQYF
cdr3_nt: TGTGCCAGCAGTTACGACGCAGGGACGGAGACCCAGTACTTC

d_call: .
j_call: TRBJ1-3
v_call: TRBV2
clone_size: .
cdr3_aa: CASRETESSGNTIYF
cdr3_nt: TGTGCCAGCAGAGAGACCGAAAGCTCTGGAAACACCATATATTTT